This entry lists 12 T cell receptor beta chains sequenced from one sample in a study of shared clonotypes between healthy human individuals (dated by TCRdb to 2020 to 2021). The library was prepared using the immunoSEQ multiplex PCR assay. The immuneACCESS repertoire file appears here via TCRdb, limited to in-frame rearrangements. These files lack a portion of the clones; in checked studies, under half of the deficit traces to unresolved V genes, and the cause of the others is not known. For this sample there are some 2,500,000 clones; approximately 90% appear just once. The ten largest clones take up approximately 0.39% of the sample. The sample consisted of naive CD4+ T cells from PBMCs. The sample's cell subset or site label, in plain terms: CD45RA+ positively selected. The source of these receptors is a man aged 18-30 years in good health. Some clones in this sample may be carry-over from other donors' samples.

The V gene is TRBV10-1, the J gene TRBJ2-7; the match to TRBD1 covers 7 bases. The CDR3 has 15 residues. J gave up 2 bases and V 0 bases, and 4 bases lay outside the gene matches. The V gene's germline CDR1 is WNHNN and CDR2 SYGVQD (reference sequence). The CDR3 nucleotides are TGCGCCAGCAGTGAGTCTGGGACAGCCCCCTACGAGCAGTACTTC. Translating gives CASSESGTAPYEQYF.

The chain is built from TRBV7-9 and TRBJ2-5, with 12 bases lining up with TRBD2. Germline values: CDR1 SEHNR, CDR2 FQNEAQ (reference sequence). The V gene end was trimmed by 4 bases and the J gene end by 4 bases; junction bases not matched to a gene: 7. The CDR3 spans 16 residues. The DNA for the CDR3 is TGTGCCAGCAGCTACCAAAGACTAGCGGGAGCAGAGACCCAGTACTTC. It codes for CASSYQRLAGAETQYF.

The genes are TRBV4-3 and TRBJ1-1, with D possibly matching TRBD1 (5 bases). The germline gives CDR1 LGHNA, CDR2 YSLEER. This CDR3 has 15 amino acids. Trimming left V 1 base short and J 1 base short, with 10 bases between. CDR3 sequence reads: CASSQATTGNTEAFF. CDR3 nucleotide sequence: TGCGCCAGCAGCCAAGCTACCACAGGGAACACTGAAGCTTTCTTT.

This clone appeared once. This sample also contains other DNA sequences that code for the same CDR3. The chain combines TRBV2 with TRBJ1-3; D gene uncertain. Germline V gene lookup returns CDR1 SNHLY and CDR2 FYNNEI. Trimming shortened V by 2 bases and J by 0 bases, and 8 bases separated the two germline ends. The CDR3 contains 15 residues. The CDR3 here is CASSERGHSGNTIYF. The CDR3 coding sequence is TGTGCCAGCAGTGAACGGGGTCACTCTGGAAACACCATATATTTT.

This chain links TRBV7-6 with TRBJ2-3; 10 positions match TRBD2. The CDR3 extends over 16 amino acids. V lost 2 bases to trimming and J lost 5 bases; unmatched junction nucleotides: 7. CDR1 SGHVS and CDR2 FNYEAQ come from the germline V gene. DNA of the CDR3: TGTGCCAGCAGCTTATCTCGCAGCGGGAGGGGAGATACGCAGTATTTT. It specifies CASSLSRSGRGDTQYF.

This clone has only one observation. The chain's CDR3 is CASSGAGGIPFF. In DNA, the CDR3 is TGTGCCAGCAGTGGAGCGGGAGGAATTCCGTTCTTC. The V call is TRBV6-4, the J call TRBJ2-1, with 9 bases fitting TRBD2. Germline V gene data show CDR1 as MRHNA and CDR2 as SNTAGT. The CDR3 has 12 amino acids. Trimming cost V 4 bases and J 15 bases; bases outside gene matches: 7.

The chain couples TRBV27 to TRBJ2-7; maybe TRBD2 (6 bases). The CDR3 runs 14 residues. CDR1 is MNHEY, CDR2 SMNVEV, per germline (reference sequence). The V end lost 1 base, the J end lost 6 bases, and 13 bases lay between the germline ends. This chain's CDR3 is CASSLLAGRPEQYF. The CDR3 DNA sequence: TGTGCCAGCAGTTTATTGGCGGGACGCCCCGAGCAGTACTTC.

V is TRBV7-9 and J is TRBJ2-2, with 9 positions matching TRBD2. Per germline, CDR1 SEHNR and CDR2 FQNEAQ (reference sequence). V lost 11 bases to trimming and J lost 2 bases; unmatched junction nucleotides: 15. CDR3 size: 17 residues. Written as DNA, the CDR3 is TGTGCCTGTCCAGCGTGGGGCGGGAGGGCCAACACCGGGGAGCTGTTTTTT. This gives the protein CACPAWGGRANTGELFF.

This chain links TRBV27 with TRBJ2-1, with TRBD2 identical over 13 bases. This CDR3 region has 17 residues. Germline CDR1 MNHEY, CDR2 SMNVEV (reference sequence). Trimming cost V 5 bases and J 0 bases; bases outside gene matches: 4. For the CDR3, the DNA is TGTGCCAGCAGTCTTCGGACTAGCGGGGGCTCCTACAATGAGCAGTTCTTC. Translated, it gives CASSLRTSGGSYNEQFF.

The V call is TRBV19, the J call TRBJ1-2; no clear D gene. This CDR3 has 16 amino acids. Trimming took off 7 bases at V and 3 bases at J, with 21 bases between the two ends. In germline, CDR1 is LNHDA, CDR2 SQIVND (reference sequence). The CDR3 region is CASTPLLAKEYYGYTF. The CDR3 bases are TGTGCCAGTACCCCCTTGTTGGCAAAAGAGTACTATGGCTACACCTTC. The variable domain in full, with the rest retrieved from reference TRBV19 and TRBJ1-2, is DGGITQSPKYLFRKEGQNVTLSCEQNLNHDAMYWYRQDPGQGLRLIYYSQIVNDFQKGDIAEGYSVSREKKESFPLTVTSAQKNPTAFYLCASTPLLAKEYYGYTFGSGTRLTVV.

This CDR3 reads CSARTGTGGTDTQYF. The CDR3 region has the DNA TGCAGCGCACGTACCGGGACAGGGGGGACAGATACGCAGTATTTT. The rearrangement uses TRBV29-1 and TRBJ2-3; 11 bases are a match to TRBD1. The CDR3 consists of 15 residues. Germline V gene lookup returns CDR1 SQVTM and CDR2 ANQGSEA. Unmatched junction bases numbered 9, after V lost 7 bases and J lost 3 bases.

The chain combines TRBV6-6 with TRBJ2-1, with D uncertain. Germline CDR1 and CDR2: MNHNY and SVGAGI (reference sequence). This CDR3 region has 14 residues. Trimming stripped 4 bases from V and 4 bases from J, with 11 bases between. The CDR3 nucleotides read TGTGCCAGCAGTTCCCCCCCGTCATACAATGAGCAGTTCTTC. It encodes CASSSPPSYNEQFF.